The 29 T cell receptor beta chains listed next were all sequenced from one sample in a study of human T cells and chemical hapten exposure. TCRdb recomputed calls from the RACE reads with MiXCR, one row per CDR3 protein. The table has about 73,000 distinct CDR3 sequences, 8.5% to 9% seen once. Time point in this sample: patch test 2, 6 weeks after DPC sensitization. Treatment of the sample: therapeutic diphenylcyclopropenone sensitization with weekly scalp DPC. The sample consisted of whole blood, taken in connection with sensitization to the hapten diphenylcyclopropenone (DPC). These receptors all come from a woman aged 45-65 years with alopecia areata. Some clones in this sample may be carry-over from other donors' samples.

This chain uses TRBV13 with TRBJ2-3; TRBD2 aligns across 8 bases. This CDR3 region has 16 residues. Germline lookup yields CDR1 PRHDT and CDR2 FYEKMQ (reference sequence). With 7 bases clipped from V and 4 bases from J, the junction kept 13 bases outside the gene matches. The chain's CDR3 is CASTTAGTSPSDTQYF. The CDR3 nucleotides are TGTGCCAGCACCACTGCTGGGACTAGTCCATCAGATACGCAGTATTTT.

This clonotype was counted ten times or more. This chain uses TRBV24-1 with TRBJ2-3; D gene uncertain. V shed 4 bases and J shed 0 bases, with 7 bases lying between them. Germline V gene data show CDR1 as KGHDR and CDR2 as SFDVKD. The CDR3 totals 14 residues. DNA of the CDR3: TGTGCCACCAGTGACCTGGACAGCACAGATACGCAGTATTTT. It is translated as CATSDLDSTDTQYF.

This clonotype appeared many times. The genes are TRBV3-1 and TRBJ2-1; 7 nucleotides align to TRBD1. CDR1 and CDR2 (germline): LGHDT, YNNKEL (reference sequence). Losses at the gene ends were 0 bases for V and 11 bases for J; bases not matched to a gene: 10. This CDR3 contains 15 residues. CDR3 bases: TGTGCCAGCAGCCAAGATCCGACAGGGCCAGAAAAGCAGTTCTTC. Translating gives CASSQDPTGPEKQFF.

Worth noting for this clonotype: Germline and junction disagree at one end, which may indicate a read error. The CDR3 region has the DNA TGTGCCAGCAGTGCCGGGGAAAGCACAGATACGCAGTGTTTT. The encoded protein is CASSAGESTDTQCF. This rearrangement joins TRBV6-1 to TRBJ2-3, with D perhaps TRBD2 (5 bases). This CDR3 region has 14 residues. Germline CDR1 reads MNHNS; CDR2 reads SASEGT.

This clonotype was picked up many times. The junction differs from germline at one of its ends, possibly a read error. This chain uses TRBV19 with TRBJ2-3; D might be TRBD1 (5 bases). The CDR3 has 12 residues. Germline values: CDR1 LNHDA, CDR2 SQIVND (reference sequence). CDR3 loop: CASRGSHLRAYF. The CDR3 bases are TGTGCTAGTAGGGGATCCCACCTCCGTGCGTATTTT.

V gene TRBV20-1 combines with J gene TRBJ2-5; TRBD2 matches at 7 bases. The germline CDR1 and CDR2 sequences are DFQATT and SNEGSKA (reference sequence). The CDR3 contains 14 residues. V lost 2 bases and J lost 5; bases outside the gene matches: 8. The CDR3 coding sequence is TGCAGTGCTAGACTAAGACTAGCTTGGGAGACCCAGTACTTC. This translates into CSARLRLAWETQYF.

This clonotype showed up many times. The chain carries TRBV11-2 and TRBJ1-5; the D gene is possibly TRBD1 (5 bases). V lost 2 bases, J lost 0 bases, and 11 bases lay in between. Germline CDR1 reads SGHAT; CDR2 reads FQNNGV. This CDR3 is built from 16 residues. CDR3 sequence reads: CASSLPRRVSNQPQHF. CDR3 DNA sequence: TGTGCCAGCAGCTTACCGCGCAGGGTTAGCAATCAGCCCCAGCATTTT.

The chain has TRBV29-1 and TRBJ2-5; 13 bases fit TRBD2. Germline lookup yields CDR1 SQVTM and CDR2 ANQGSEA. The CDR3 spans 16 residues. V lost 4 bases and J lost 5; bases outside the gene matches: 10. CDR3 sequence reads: CSVGQGGLAGDETQYF. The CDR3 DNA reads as TGCAGCGTTGGCCAGGGAGGACTAGCGGGAGACGAGACCCAGTACTTC.

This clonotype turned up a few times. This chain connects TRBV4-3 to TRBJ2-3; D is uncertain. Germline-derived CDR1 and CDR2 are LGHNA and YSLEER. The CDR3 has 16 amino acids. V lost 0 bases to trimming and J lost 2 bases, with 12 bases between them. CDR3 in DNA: TGCGCCAGCAGCCAAGAGAAAGAATATATCACAGATACGCAGTATTTT. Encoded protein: CASSQEKEYITDTQYF.

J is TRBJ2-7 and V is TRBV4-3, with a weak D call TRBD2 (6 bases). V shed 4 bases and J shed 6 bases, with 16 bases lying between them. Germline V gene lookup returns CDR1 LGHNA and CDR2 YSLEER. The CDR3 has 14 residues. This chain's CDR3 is CASSPRGEGGEQYF. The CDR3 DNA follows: TGCGCCAGCAGCCCAAGAGGAGAGGGAGGCGAGCAGTACTTC.

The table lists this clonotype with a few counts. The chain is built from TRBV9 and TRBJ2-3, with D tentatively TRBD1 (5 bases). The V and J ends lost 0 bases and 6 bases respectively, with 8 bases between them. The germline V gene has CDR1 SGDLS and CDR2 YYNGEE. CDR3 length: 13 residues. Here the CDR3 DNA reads TGTGCCAGCAGCGTAGAAGGGGCGGATACGCAGTATTTT. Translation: CASSVEGADTQYF.

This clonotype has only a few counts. The CDR3 bases are TGTGCCAGCAGTGAGGGACAGGGGAGTGAAAAACTGTTTTTT. It translates to CASSEGQGSEKLFF. The rearrangement uses TRBV6-1 and TRBJ1-4, with 10 bases identical to TRBD1. Germline CDR1 reads MNHNS; CDR2 reads SASEGT. Trimming removed 3 bases from V and 7 bases from J; junction bases left unmatched: 2. The CDR3 is 14 residues long.

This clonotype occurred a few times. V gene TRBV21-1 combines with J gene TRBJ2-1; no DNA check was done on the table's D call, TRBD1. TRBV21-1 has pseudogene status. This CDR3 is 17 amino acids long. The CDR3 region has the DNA TGTGCCAGCAGCAAGGACAGGGGGCCAAGGTCCTACAATGAGCAGTTCTTC. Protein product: CASSKDRGPRSYNEQFF.

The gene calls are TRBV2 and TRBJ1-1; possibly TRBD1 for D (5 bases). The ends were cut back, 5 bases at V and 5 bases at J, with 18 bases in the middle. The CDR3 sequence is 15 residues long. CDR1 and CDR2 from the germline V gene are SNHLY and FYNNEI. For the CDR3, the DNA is TGTGCCAGCAGTCCTCTCGGCGGGGGACGGACTGAAGCTTTCTTT. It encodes CASSPLGGGRTEAFF. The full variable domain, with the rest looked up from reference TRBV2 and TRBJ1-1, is EPEVTQTPSHQVTQMGQEVILRCVPISNHLYFYWYRQILGQKVEFLVSFYNNEISEKSEIFDDQFSVERPDGSNFTLKIRSTKLEDSAMYFCASSPLGGGRTEAFFGQGTRLTVV.

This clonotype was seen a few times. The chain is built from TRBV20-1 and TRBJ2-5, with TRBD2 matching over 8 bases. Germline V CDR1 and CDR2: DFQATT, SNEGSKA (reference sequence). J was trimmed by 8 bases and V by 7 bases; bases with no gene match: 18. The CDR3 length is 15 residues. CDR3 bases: TGCAGTGTGGTGGTCGGGGGGGGACGCTCCGGCACCCAGTACTTC. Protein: CSVVVGGGRSGTQYF.

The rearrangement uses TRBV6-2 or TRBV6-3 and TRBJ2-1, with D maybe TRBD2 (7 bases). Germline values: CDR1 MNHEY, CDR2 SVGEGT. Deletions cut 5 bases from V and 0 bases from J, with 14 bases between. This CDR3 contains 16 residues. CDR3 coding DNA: TGTGCCAGCAGTCCCAGGGCGGGGGCCTCCTACAATGAGCAGTTCTTC. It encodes CASSPRAGASYNEQFF.

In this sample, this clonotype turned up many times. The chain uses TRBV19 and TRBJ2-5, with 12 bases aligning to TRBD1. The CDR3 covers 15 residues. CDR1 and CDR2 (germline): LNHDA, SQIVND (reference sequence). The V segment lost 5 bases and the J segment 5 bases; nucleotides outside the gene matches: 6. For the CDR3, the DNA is TGTGCCAGTAGTTCCCGGGACAGGGGGCCGGAGACCCAGTACTTC. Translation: CASSSRDRGPETQYF.

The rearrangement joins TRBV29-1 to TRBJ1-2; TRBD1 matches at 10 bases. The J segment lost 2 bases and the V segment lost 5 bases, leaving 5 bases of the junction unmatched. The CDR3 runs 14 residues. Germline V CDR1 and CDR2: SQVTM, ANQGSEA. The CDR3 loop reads CSVPRQGANYGYTF. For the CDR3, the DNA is TGCAGCGTTCCTAGACAGGGGGCCAACTATGGCTACACCTTC.

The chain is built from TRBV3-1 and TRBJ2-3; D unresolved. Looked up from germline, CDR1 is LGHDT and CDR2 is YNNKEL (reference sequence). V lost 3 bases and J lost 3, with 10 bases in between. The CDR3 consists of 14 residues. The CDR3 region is CASSHWTETDTQYF. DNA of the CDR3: TGTGCCAGCAGCCACTGGACGGAGACAGATACGCAGTATTTT.

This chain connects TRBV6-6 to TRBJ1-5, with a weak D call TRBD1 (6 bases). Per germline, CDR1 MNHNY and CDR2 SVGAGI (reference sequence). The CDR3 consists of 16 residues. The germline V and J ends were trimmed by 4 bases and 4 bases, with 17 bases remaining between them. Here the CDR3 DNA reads TGTGCCAGCAGTTTCTCCGGACAGTACCCAAATCAGCCCCAGCATTTT. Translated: CASSFSGQYPNQPQHF.

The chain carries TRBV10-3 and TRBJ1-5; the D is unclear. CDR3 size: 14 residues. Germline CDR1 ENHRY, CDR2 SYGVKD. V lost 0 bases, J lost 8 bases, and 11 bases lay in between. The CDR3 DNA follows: TGTGCCATCAGTGAGTCCCCACTTTTGGAGCCCCAGCATTTT. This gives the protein CAISESPLLEPQHF.

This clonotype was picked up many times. The CDR3, as DNA: TGCAGCGTTGTAGCAGCTAACACTGAAGCTTTCTTT. Translating it yields CSVVAANTEAFF. The rearrangement joins TRBV29-1 to TRBJ1-1; D gene uncertain. The germline V and J ends were trimmed by 4 bases and 2 bases, with 8 bases remaining between them. Germline CDR1 reads SQVTM; CDR2 reads ANQGSEA. This CDR3 has 12 amino acids.

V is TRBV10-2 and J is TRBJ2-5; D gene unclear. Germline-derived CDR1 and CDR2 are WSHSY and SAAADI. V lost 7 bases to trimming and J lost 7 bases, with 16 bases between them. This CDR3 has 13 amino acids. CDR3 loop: CASTNSPVGTQYF. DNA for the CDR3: TGCGCCAGCACCAACTCCCCGGTTGGGACCCAGTACTTC.

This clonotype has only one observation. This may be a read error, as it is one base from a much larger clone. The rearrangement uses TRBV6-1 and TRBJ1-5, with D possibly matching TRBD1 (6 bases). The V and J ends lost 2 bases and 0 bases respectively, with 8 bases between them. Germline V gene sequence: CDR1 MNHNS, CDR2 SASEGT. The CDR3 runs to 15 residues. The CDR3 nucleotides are TGTGCCAGCAGTGAATCAGGGGCTAGCAATCAGCCCCAGCATTTT. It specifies CASSESGASNQPQHF.

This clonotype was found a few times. The CDR3 loop reads CASSPEHRAAEAFF. The CDR3 DNA reads as TGTGCCAGCAGTCCGGAGCACAGGGCCGCTGAAGCTTTCTTT. The rearrangement uses TRBV12-3 or TRBV12-4 and TRBJ1-1; D possibly corresponds to TRBD1 (6 bases). CDR3 length: 14 amino acids. V was pared by 5 bases and J by 6 bases, with 16 bases between.

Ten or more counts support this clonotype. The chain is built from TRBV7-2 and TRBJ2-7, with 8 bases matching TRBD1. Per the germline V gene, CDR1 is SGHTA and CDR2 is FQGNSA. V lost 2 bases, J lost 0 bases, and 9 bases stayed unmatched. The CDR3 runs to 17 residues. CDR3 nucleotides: TGTGCCAGCAGCTTATATCCCTGGACAGGGAGCTCCTACGAGCAGTACTTC. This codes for CASSLYPWTGSSYEQYF.

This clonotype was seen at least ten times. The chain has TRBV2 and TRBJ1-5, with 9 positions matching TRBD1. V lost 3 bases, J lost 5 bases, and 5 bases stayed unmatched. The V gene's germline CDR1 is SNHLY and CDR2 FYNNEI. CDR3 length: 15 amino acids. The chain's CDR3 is CASSEGQGFDQPQHF. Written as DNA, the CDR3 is TGTGCCAGCAGTGAGGGACAGGGATTCGATCAGCCCCAGCATTTT.

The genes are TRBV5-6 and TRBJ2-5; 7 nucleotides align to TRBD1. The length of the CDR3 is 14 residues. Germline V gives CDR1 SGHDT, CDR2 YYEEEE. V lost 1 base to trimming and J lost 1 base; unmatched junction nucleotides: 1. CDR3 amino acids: CASSLRTGQETQYF. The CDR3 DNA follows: TGTGCCAGCAGCTTGAGGACAGGCCAAGAGACCCAGTACTTC.

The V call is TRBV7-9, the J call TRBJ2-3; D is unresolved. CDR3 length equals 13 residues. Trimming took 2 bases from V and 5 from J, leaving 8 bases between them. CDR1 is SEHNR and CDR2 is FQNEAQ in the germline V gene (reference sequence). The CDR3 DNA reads TGTGCCAGCAGCTTAAACCCCCAAGATACGCAGTATTTT. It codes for CASSLNPQDTQYF.